Following are 12 T cell receptor beta chains from one sample sequenced in a study of shared T cell receptors in the human thymus. TCRdb's copy holds only in-frame clones and misses some; the assay was immunoSEQ multiplex PCR. The sample consists of about 380,000 clones, 95% of them appearing once. Specimen: thymocytes. The receptors were sampled from a human donor.

V gene TRBV15 combines with J gene TRBJ2-2; 7 nucleotides match TRBD1. CDR1 LNHNV and CDR2 YYDKDF come from the germline V gene (reference sequence). This CDR3 is built from 17 residues. V gave up 0 bases and J gave up 3 bases; unmatched junction bases: 7. In DNA form, the CDR3 reads TGTGCCACCAGCAGAGATCGAAGGGACAGTTACACCGGGGAGCTGTTTTTT. It codes for CATSRDRRDSYTGELFF.

The rearrangement uses TRBV27 and TRBJ2-3; TRBD2 might be the D (6 bases). V dropped 2 bases and J dropped 6 bases, with 21 bases sitting between them. Germline CDR1 reads MNHEY; CDR2 reads SMNVEV (reference sequence). The CDR3 is 17 residues long. The CDR3 spells CASSLGPFAGRTDTQYF. CDR3 nucleotides: TGTGCCAGCAGTTTAGGCCCCTTTGCGGGAAGAACGGATACGCAGTATTTT.

The gene calls are TRBV15 and TRBJ2-2, with 12 bases aligning to TRBD2. The V gene end was trimmed by 5 bases and the J gene end by 5 bases; junction bases not matched to a gene: 0. CDR1 LNHNV and CDR2 YYDKDF come from the germline V gene (reference sequence). The CDR3 sequence is 14 residues long. CDR3 protein: CATSGTSGTGELFF. The DNA for the CDR3 is TGTGCCACCAGCGGGACTAGCGGGACCGGGGAGCTGTTTTTT.

This rearrangement joins TRBV6-6 to TRBJ1-4; TRBD1 matches 8 bases. Trimming took 5 bases from V and 6 from J; bases not matched to a gene: 5. This CDR3 spans 14 amino acids. Germline CDR1 and CDR2: MNHNY and SVGAGI (reference sequence). The CDR3 DNA reads TGTGCCAGCAGTACAGAGACAGGGGATGAAAAACTGTTTTTT. This codes for CASSTETGDEKLFF.

The chain employs TRBV5-6 and TRBJ2-3; TRBD2 matches at 11 bases. Germline CDR1 is SGHDT and CDR2 is YYEEEE. V was clipped by 4 bases and J by 1 base; unmatched bases: 5. There are 16 residues in the CDR3. CDR3 region: CASSQGGLAGTDTQYF. In DNA, the CDR3 is TGTGCCAGCAGCCAGGGGGGACTAGCGGGCACAGATACGCAGTATTTT.

The J gene is TRBJ2-7, the V gene TRBV7-2; 8 bases agree with TRBD1. Trimming at V came to 6 bases and at J to 5 bases, leaving 9 bases not matched to a gene. CDR1 is SGHTA and CDR2 is FQGNSA in the germline V gene. The CDR3 totals 14 residues. CDR3 nucleotides: TGTGCCAGCAGTGCTCCAGGGGGCGCGGACGAGCAGTACTTC. Translating gives CASSAPGGADEQYF.

This clone has just one count. The chain carries TRBV2 and TRBJ1-1; D remains ambiguous. V shed 6 bases and J shed 1 base, with 6 bases lying between them. The CDR3 runs 12 residues. CDR1 and CDR2 (germline): SNHLY, FYNNEI. The CDR3 sequence is CASRYRNTEAFF. Written as DNA, the CDR3 is TGTGCCAGCAGATACAGGAACACTGAAGCTTTCTTT.

This chain uses TRBV28 with TRBJ1-2, with D perhaps TRBD1 (5 bases). Germline lookup yields CDR1 MDHEN and CDR2 SYDVKM. The CDR3 covers 13 residues. Trimming cost V 8 bases and J 4 bases, with 14 bases left between them. In nucleotides, the CDR3 is TGTGCCAGCGGGGCAGGGTTGAGCTATGGCTACACCTTC. This translates into CASGAGLSYGYTF.

This sequence joins TRBV19 and TRBJ1-2; 9 bases agree with TRBD1. The CDR3 runs to 15 residues. After removal of 3 bases from V and 4 bases from J, the junction contained 6 bases not matched to a gene. Germline V gives CDR1 LNHDA, CDR2 SQIVND (reference sequence). The CDR3 nucleotides are TGTGCCAGTAGTATCCCCTCGGACAGGGGCTATGGCTACACCTTC. Its translation: CASSIPSDRGYGYTF.

The chain uses TRBV7-2 and TRBJ2-7; TRBD1 agrees at 9 bases. CDR1 is SGHTA, CDR2 FQGNSA, per germline. V was pared by 5 bases and J by 7 bases, with 12 bases of the junction left unmatched. The CDR3 runs 15 residues. As DNA, the CDR3 is TGTGCCAGCAGCGCCCGGCGGGACAGGGTGGGGGAGCAGTACTTC. Translating it yields CASSARRDRVGEQYF. Full variable domain (rest looked up from reference TRBV7-2 and TRBJ2-7): GAGVSQSPSNKVTEKGKDVELRCDPISGHTALYWYRQSLGQGLEFLIYFQGNSAPDKSGLPSDRFSAERTGGSVSTLTIQRTQQEDSAVYLCASSARRDRVGEQYFGPGTRLTVT.

The rearrangement links TRBV27 to TRBJ2-1; TRBD2 aligns across 10 bases. The CDR3 consists of 17 residues. Germline-derived CDR1 and CDR2 are MNHEY and SMNVEV (reference sequence). V shed 6 bases, J shed 9 bases, and the junction held 17 bases outside the gene matches. As DNA, the CDR3 is TGTGCCAGCAGCTGGGCCTATCCCGGGACTAGCGTCACTGAGCAGTTCTTC. This gives the protein CASSWAYPGTSVTEQFF.

The rearrangement uses TRBV28 and TRBJ2-3; D gene uncertain. Trimming removed 8 bases from V and 2 bases from J, with 17 bases in between. CDR3 length: 15 residues. CDR1 is MDHEN, CDR2 SYDVKM, per germline. CDR3 DNA: TGTGCCAGCGGCGCTGGGGTGTCGCACACAGATACGCAGTATTTT. It yields the protein CASGAGVSHTDTQYF.